The rows below give T cell receptor beta chains drawn from one sample of a study of T-cell memory formation after mild COVID-19. From the 5' RACE reads, TCRdb called clonotypes with MiXCR, one entry per CDR3 protein. The sample lists about 420,000 distinct CDR3 sequences; 20% to 30% were seen once. The sequencing input was PBMCs or a T cell subset sorted from them (not recorded which). These receptors were taken from an adult woman who had mild COVID-19 (a few samples of this study predate the infection). Cell type and time point are not known. Each CDR3 is given with its conserved first and last residue. Each record gives: D gene, V gene, clone size, J gene, CDR3 DNA, CDR3 protein. D genes are given only for firm matches. Size values are once, few and many counts, or a class for expanded clones, and some rows have none.

.	TRBV5-6	.	TRBJ2-6	TGTGCCAGCAGACCAATCGCGGGCTCTGGGGCCAACGTCCTGACTTTC	CASRPIAGSGANVLTF
.	TRBV27	.	TRBJ2-7	TGTGCCAGCAGTTTAATAGGGTCGTGGTACGAGCAGTACTTC	CASSLIGSWYEQYF
.	TRBV24-1	.	TRBJ2-1	TGTGCCACCAGTGACCATGGAGGGCCGAATTGGTCCTACAATGAGCAGTTCTTC	CATSDHGGPNWSYNEQFF
TRBD2	TRBV7-6	.	TRBJ2-1	TGTGCCAGCAGCTTAGGGGGACCTAGCGGGAGGTGGAATGAGCAGTTCTTC	CASSLGGPSGRWNEQFF
.	TRBV7-9	.	TRBJ2-5	TGTGCCAGCAGCTTAGTTTCGGGGGGTACAGGGGTAGAAGAGACCCAGTACTTC	CASSLVSGGTGVEETQYF
.	TRBV30	.	TRBJ1-1	TGTGCCTGGAGTGTTCTACAGGGTAGAACTGAAGCTTTCTTT	CAWSVLQGRTEAFF
.	TRBV12-3/TRBV12-4	once	TRBJ1-1	TGTGCCAGCAGCCCCCAGGTTGGGGGTACTGAAGCTTTCTTT	CASSPQVGGTEAFF
.	TRBV4-1	medium-sized	TRBJ2-2	TGCGCCAGCAGCCAAGAACGGGGGGCGCTCCCCGGGGAGCTGTTTTTT	CASSQERGALPGELFF
.	TRBV5-5	.	TRBJ2-3	TGTGCCAGCAGCTCAACTGGGGTCAGCCCCACAGATACGCAGTATTTT	CASSSTGVSPTDTQYF
TRBD2	TRBV20-1	.	TRBJ2-5	TGCAGTGCTAGAGGCCTAGCGGCAACGGAGACCCAGTACTTC	CSARGLAATETQYF
TRBD1	TRBV19	.	TRBJ1-2	TGTGCCAGTAGGAATACAGGGGGCGGCTATGGCTACACCTTC	CASRNTGGGYGYTF
TRBD2	TRBV5-1	.	TRBJ2-2	TGCGCCATCAGCTTTACACTAGCGGCGAACACCGGGGAGCTGTTTTTT	CAISFTLAANTGELFF
.	TRBV12-3/TRBV12-4	.	TRBJ2-2	TGTGCCAGCAGTTCCAGGGACGAGCGATTCGGGGAGCTGTTTTTT	CASSSRDERFGELFF
TRBD2	TRBV7-2	many	TRBJ2-7	TGTGCCAGCAGCTTTGGGGAGGGCGCCTACGAGCAGTACTTC	CASSFGEGAYEQYF
TRBD1	TRBV27	few	TRBJ1-6	TGTGCCAGCAGCTACACAGGGGATGATTCACCCCTCCACTTT	CASSYTGDDSPLHF
.	TRBV5-6	few	TRBJ1-1	TGTGCCAGCAGCTTTTTTTCGGGGGTCACTGAAGCTTTCTTT	CASSFFSGVTEAFF
.	TRBV18	.	TRBJ1-1	TGTGCCAGCTCAATGTGGAAGAACACTGAAGCTTTCTTT	CASSMWKNTEAFF
.	TRBV4-1	few	TRBJ1-2	TGCGCCAGCAGCCAAATTGCAGGGGTCAGGGACTATGGCTACACCTTC	CASSQIAGVRDYGYTF
.	TRBV20-1	.	TRBJ1-1	TGCAGTGTAAGGGGGACTGAAGCTTTCTTT	CSVRGTEAFF
.	TRBV9	few	TRBJ2-1	TGTGCCAGCAGCCCCCACTACAATGAGCAGTTCTTC	CASSPHYNEQFF
.	TRBV7-8	.	TRBJ2-1	TGTGCCAGCACCCCAACGAGCTACAATGAGCAGTTCTTC	CASTPTSYNEQFF
.	TRBV10-3	few	TRBJ1-4	TGTGCCATCAGTTTCAGTACTTACTCAACTAATGAAAAACTGTTTTTT	CAISFSTYSTNEKLFF
.	TRBV29-1	few	TRBJ2-3	TGCAGCGTTGAAGAGCTGGAAGCTGGCACAGATACGCAGTATTTT	CSVEELEAGTDTQYF
.	TRBV18	.	TRBJ2-3	TGTGCCAGCTCACCACGGGGCGGGGCAGATACGCAGTATTTT	CASSPRGGADTQYF
.	TRBV12-3/TRBV12-4	.	TRBJ2-7	TGTGCCAGCAGTCCAGGGGGGCGGGACTACGAGCAGTACTTC	CASSPGGRDYEQYF
TRBD1	TRBV5-4	.	TRBJ1-2	TGTGCCAGCAGCCCGTACGGGACAGTTAACTATGGCTACACCTTC	CASSPYGTVNYGYTF
.	TRBV5-5	.	TRBJ2-1	TGTGCCAGCAACAATCACGTTAGGGTGGGGGAGCAGTTCTTC	CASNNHVRVGEQFF
.	TRBV7-8	few	TRBJ2-3	TGTGCCAGCAGCTCTACTGGGACAAAACGCACAGATACGCAGTATTTT	CASSSTGTKRTDTQYF
.	TRBV7-2	few	TRBJ2-5	TGTGCCAGCAGCTTAATGGTGGCGGGGGAGACCCAGTACTTC	CASSLMVAGETQYF
TRBD1	TRBV27	.	TRBJ1-2	TGTGCCAGCAGAACCCGGGACAGGGGGCGCGGCTACACCTTC	CASRTRDRGRGYTF
TRBD1	TRBV5-1	few	TRBJ1-2	TGCGCCAGCAGCGGGGGGACAGGGAACTATGGCTACACCTTC	CASSGGTGNYGYTF
TRBD1	TRBV4-1	.	TRBJ2-5	TGCGCCAGCAGCCAAGGGGACAGGGGCTTCGGGGAGACCCAGTACTTC	CASSQGDRGFGETQYF
TRBD1	TRBV20-1	.	TRBJ2-2	TGCAGTGCTAGAGAGCCGGGACAGGGAGACACCGGGGAGCTGTTTTTT	CSAREPGQGDTGELFF
TRBD2	TRBV4-1	few	TRBJ2-3	TGCGCCAGCAGCCAAGATCTCAGACTAGCGGATACGCAGTATTTT	CASSQDLRLADTQYF
.	TRBV20-1	many	TRBJ1-5	TGCAGTGCTAGTCCCTCAGGGGACTATCAGCCCCAGCATTTT	CSASPSGDYQPQHF